The 3 T cell receptor beta chains presented below share a single source sample, sequenced in a study of cytomegalovirus exposure and HLA in healthy donors (dated by TCRdb to 2016 to 2017). Library generation was performed with the immunoSEQ multiplex PCR assay. A mixture of 60 forward primers for TCR Vbeta segments and 13 reverse primers for TCR Jbeta segments was used in the multiplex PCR. Not all clones reach the TCRdb copy of this immuneACCESS table, which keeps in-frame sequences only. Checked studies attribute under half of the gap to unresolved V genes and leave the rest unexplained. For this sample the table gives around 64,000 clones, of which around 74% were detected only once. The ten largest clones add up to 22% of the sample. The source material was PBMCs. These receptors came from a woman in her twenties or thirties in good health and CMV-seropositive.

The genes are TRBV28 and TRBJ1-1; D is perhaps TRBD1 (6 bases). The CDR3 length is 14 residues. Germline V CDR1 and CDR2: MDHEN, SYDVKM. Trimming cost V 8 bases and J 2 bases, with 15 bases left between them. CDR3 residues: CASRLTGFNTEAFF. CDR3 DNA: TGTGCCAGCCGACTCACAGGGTTCAACACTGAAGCTTTCTTT. Filled out from reference TRBV28 and TRBJ1-1, the complete variable domain reads DVKVTQSSRYLVKRTGEKVFLECVQDMDHENMFWYRQDPGLGLRLIYFSYDVKMKEKGDIPEGYSVSREKKERFSLILESASTNQTSMYLCASRLTGFNTEAFFGQGTRLTVV.

This chain joins TRBV2 and TRBJ1-5; D not certain. With 4 bases removed from V and 7 bases from J, the gap between germline ends came to 11 bases. CDR1 and CDR2 from the germline V gene are SNHLY and FYNNEI. This CDR3 is 13 amino acids long. CDR3 loop: CASSVGVSQPQHF. CDR3 coding DNA: TGTGCCAGCAGTGTCGGGGTCAGCCAGCCCCAGCATTTT.

This rearrangement joins TRBV4-2 to TRBJ1-2, with TRBD1 matching 9 bases. V lost 1 base, J lost 2 bases, and 5 bases stayed unmatched. The CDR3 runs to 16 residues. The V gene's germline CDR1 is LGHNA and CDR2 YNFKEQ. The CDR3 spells CASSQARTGANYGYTF. The CDR3 DNA follows: TGTGCCAGCAGCCAAGCCCGGACAGGGGCCAACTATGGCTACACCTTC.